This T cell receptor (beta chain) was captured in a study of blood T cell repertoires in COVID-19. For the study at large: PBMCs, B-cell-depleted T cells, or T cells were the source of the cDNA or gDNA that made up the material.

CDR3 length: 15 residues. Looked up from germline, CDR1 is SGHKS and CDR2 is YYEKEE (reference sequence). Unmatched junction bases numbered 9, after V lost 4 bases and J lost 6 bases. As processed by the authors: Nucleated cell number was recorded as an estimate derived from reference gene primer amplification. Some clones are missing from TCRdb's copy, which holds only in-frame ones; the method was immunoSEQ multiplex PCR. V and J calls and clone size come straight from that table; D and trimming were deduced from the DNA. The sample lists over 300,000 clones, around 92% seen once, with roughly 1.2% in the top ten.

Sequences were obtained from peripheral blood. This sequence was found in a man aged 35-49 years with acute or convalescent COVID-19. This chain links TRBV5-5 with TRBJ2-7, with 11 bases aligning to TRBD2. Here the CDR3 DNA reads TGTGCCAGCAGCCATTGGGGGACTAGCGGTGGCGAGCAGTACTTC. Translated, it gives CASSHWGTSGGEQYF. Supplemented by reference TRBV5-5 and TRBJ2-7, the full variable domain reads DAGVTQSPTHLIKTRGQQVTLRCSPISGHKSVSWYQQVLGQGPQFIFQYYEKEERGRGNFPDRFSARQFPNYSSELNVNALLLGDSALYLCASSHWGTSGGEQYFGPGTRLTVT.